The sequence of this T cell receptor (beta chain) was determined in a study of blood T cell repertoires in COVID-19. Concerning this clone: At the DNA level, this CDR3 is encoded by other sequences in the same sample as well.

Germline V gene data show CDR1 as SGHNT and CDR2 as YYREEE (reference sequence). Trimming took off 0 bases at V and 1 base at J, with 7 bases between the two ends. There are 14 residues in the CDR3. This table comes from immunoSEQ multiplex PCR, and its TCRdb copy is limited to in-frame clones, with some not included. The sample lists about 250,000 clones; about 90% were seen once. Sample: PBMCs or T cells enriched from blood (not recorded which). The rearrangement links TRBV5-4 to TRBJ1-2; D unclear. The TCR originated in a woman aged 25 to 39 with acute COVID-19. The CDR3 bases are TGTGCCAGCAGCTTGGACCCGGGTAACTATGGCTACACCTTC. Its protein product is CASSLDPGNYGYTF.